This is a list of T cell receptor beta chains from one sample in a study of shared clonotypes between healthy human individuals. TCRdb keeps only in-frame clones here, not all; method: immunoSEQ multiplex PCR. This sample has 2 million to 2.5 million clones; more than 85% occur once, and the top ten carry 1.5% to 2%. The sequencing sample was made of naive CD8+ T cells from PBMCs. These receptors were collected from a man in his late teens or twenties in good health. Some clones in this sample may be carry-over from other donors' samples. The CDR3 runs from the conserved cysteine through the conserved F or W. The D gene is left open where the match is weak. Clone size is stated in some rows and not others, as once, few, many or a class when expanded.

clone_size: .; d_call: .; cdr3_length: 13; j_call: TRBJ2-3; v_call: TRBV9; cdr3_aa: CASSEGLGDTQYF; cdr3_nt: TGTGCCAGCAGCGAGGGACTGGGAGATACGCAGTATTTT
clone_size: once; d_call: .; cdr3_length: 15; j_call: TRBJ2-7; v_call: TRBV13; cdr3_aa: CASSLFPRVRYEQYF; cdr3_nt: TGTGCCAGCAGCTTATTCCCCAGGGTGCGGTACGAGCAGTACTTC
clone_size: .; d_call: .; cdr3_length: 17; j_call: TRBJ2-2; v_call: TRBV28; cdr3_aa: CASSLSGQTANTGELFF; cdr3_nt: TGTGCCAGCAGTTTAAGTGGCCAGACAGCCAACACCGGGGAGCTGTTTTTT
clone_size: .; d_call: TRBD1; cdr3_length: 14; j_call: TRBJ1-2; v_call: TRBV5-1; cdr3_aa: CASSSTGDDYGYTF; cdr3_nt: TGCGCCAGCAGCTCGACAGGGGACGACTATGGCTACACCTTC
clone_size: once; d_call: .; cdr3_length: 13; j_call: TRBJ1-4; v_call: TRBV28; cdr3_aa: CASSPLGGEKLFF; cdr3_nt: TGTGCCAGCAGTCCACTGGGCGGTGAAAAACTGTTTTTT
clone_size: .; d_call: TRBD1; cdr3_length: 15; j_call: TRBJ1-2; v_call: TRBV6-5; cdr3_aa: CASRGKTGANYGYTF; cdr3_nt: TGTGCCAGCAGGGGAAAGACAGGGGCGAACTATGGCTACACCTTC
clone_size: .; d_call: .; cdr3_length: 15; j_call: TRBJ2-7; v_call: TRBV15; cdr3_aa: CATSRLDGPGYEQYF; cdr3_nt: TGTGCCACCAGCAGACTCGACGGTCCAGGGTACGAGCAGTACTTC
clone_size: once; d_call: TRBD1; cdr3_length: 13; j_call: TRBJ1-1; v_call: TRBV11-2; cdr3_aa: CASSFGRTGEAFF; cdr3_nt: TGTGCCAGCAGCTTCGGTCGGACAGGGGAAGCTTTCTTT
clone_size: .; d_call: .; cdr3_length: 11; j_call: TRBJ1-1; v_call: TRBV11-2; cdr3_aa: CASSLAGGAFF; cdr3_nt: TGTGCCAGCAGCTTAGCGGGTGGAGCTTTCTTT
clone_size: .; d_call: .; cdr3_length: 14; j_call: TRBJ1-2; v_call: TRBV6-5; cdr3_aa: CASSSGDSFYGYTF; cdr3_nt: TGTGCCAGCAGTTCTGGAGACAGTTTCTATGGCTACACCTTC
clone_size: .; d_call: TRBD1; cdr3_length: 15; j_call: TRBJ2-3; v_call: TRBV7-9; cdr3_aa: CASSPGQGFTDTQYF; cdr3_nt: TGTGCCAGCAGTCCGGGACAGGGGTTCACAGATACGCAGTATTTT
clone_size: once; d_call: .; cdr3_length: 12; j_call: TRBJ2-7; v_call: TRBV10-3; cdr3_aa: CAISGRTYEQYF; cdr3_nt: TGTGCCATCAGTGGACGGACCTACGAGCAGTACTTC
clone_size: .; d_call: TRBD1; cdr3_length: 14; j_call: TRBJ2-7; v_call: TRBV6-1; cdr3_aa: CASSEAGTVHEQYF; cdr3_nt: TGTGCCAGCAGTGAAGCGGGGACAGTCCACGAGCAGTACTTC
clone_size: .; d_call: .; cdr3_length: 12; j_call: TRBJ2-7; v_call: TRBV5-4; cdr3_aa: CATSGMGYEQYF; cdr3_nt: TGTGCCACATCAGGGATGGGTTACGAGCAGTACTTC
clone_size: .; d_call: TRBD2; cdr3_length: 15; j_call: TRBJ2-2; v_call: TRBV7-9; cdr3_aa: CASSHTSGPRGELFF; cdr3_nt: TGTGCCAGCAGCCACACTAGCGGGCCAAGGGGGGAGCTGTTTTTT
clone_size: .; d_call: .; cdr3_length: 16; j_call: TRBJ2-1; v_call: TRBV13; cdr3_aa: CASSGREKSSYNEQFF; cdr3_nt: TGTGCCAGCAGCGGACGAGAAAAATCCTCCTACAATGAGCAGTTCTTC
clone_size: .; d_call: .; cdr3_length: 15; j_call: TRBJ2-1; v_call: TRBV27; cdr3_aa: CASTAEGASYNEQFF; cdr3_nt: TGTGCCAGCACCGCAGAAGGAGCCTCCTACAATGAGCAGTTCTTC
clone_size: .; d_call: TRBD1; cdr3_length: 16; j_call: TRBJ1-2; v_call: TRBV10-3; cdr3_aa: CAISEIKTGPNYGYTF; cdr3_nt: TGTGCCATCAGCGAAATTAAGACAGGGCCTAACTATGGCTACACCTTC
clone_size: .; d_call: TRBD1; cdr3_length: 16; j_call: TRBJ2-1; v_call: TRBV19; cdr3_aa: CASSKRTGLVVNEQFF; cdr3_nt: TGTGCCAGTAGTAAAAGGACAGGGTTGGTTGTCAATGAGCAGTTCTTC